This TCR beta chain was observed in a study of blood T cell repertoires in COVID-19. Study-level information: PBMCs, B-cell-depleted T cells, or T cells provided the cDNA or gDNA that made up the material.

The germline V gene has CDR1 MDHEN and CDR2 SYDVKM. This CDR3 is 16 amino acids long. The trim removed 3 bases at V and 4 bases at J, leaving 5 bases unmatched. In the original analysis: Amplification of reference gene primers provided the estimated nucleated cell counts. The protocol was immunoSEQ multiplex PCR, while the TCRdb copy is restricted to in-frame clones and leaves out a portion. V and J calls and clone size follow that table, whereas D and trimming were derived from the DNA. The data show some 270,000 clones, 70% to 90% seen once. Assignment of participants to cohorts was predicated upon participant-reported clinical history.

This TCR derives from a woman between 45 and 60 years old who had been exposed to COVID-19. V usage is TRBV28 and J usage is TRBJ2-1; 11 bases agree with TRBD2. The sample was PBMCs or T cells enriched from blood (not recorded which). The CDR3 nucleotides are TGTGCCAGCAGTTTCTTCTCTAGCGGGGGGTACAATGAGCAGTTCTTC. Residues: CASSFFSSGGYNEQFF.